The 13 T cell receptor beta chains below all came from one sample that was sequenced in a study of blood T cell repertoires in COVID-19. The repertoire was sequenced with immunoSEQ multiplex PCR; TCRdb's copy has only in-frame clones and lacks some. Seen here are about 430,000 clones, 70% to 90% observed once, and the top ten hold less than 1.5%. The sequenced material came from PBMCs or T cells enriched from blood (not recorded which). These receptors came from a woman between 18 and 29 years old who had been exposed to COVID-19.

The CDR3 DNA reads as TGCGCCAGCAGGGAGGGACAGGGTGGGTACGAGCAGTACTTC. This sequence encodes CASREGQGGYEQYF. This rearrangement joins TRBV10-2 to TRBJ2-7, with 9 bases lining up with TRBD1. The trim removed 6 bases at V and 4 bases at J, leaving 7 bases unmatched. This CDR3 spans 14 amino acids. Germline lookup yields CDR1 WSHSY and CDR2 SAAADI.

V gene TRBV2 combines with J gene TRBJ1-2; TRBD1 is a possible D gene (6 bases). The CDR3 covers 12 residues. The V gene lost 7 bases and the J gene lost 8 bases, with 14 bases spanning the gap. CDR1 and CDR2 (germline): SNHLY, FYNNEI. In nucleotides, the CDR3 is TGTGCCAGCACGACAGGTGGGCCCGGCTACACCTTC. Translated, it gives CASTTGGPGYTF.

The chain couples TRBV25-1 to TRBJ1-1; 7 nucleotides line up with TRBD1. The germline gives CDR1 MGHDK, CDR2 SYGVNS. V shed 5 bases, J shed 4 bases, and the junction held 1 base outside the gene matches. The CDR3 has 12 residues. CDR3: CASSYRGTEAFF. CDR3 DNA: TGTGCCAGCAGTTACAGGGGCACTGAAGCTTTCTTT.

The chain uses TRBV11-3 and TRBJ2-1; maybe TRBD1 (6 bases). This CDR3 spans 15 amino acids. Germline V gene lookup returns CDR1 SGHNT and CDR2 YENEEA. Trimming left V 0 bases short and J 7 bases short, with 13 bases between. The CDR3 spells CASSLDFQGMNEQFF. In DNA form, the CDR3 reads TGTGCCAGCAGCTTAGATTTCCAGGGGATGAATGAGCAGTTCTTC. Filled out from reference TRBV11-3 and TRBJ2-1, the complete variable domain reads EAGVVQSPRYKIIEKKQPVAFWCNPISGHNTLYWYLQNLGQGPELLIRYENEEAVDDSQLPKDRFSAERLKGVDSTLKIQPAELGDSAVYLCASSLDFQGMNEQFFGPGTRLTVL.

The V gene is TRBV11-2, the J gene TRBJ1-3; D is undetermined. This CDR3 spans 14 amino acids. V shed 7 bases and J shed 4 bases, with 14 bases lying between them. Germline V CDR1 and CDR2: SGHAT, FQNNGV. The CDR3 protein is CASISIPQGNTIYF. CDR3 DNA: TGTGCCAGCATCTCTATACCACAGGGAAACACCATATATTTT.

This clone occurred a few times. The chain is built from TRBV4-3 and TRBJ1-1, with TRBD1 identical over 8 bases. CDR3 length equals 15 residues. Per germline, CDR1 LGHNA and CDR2 YSLEER. V lost 4 bases, J lost 2 bases, and 6 bases stayed unmatched. The CDR3 nucleotides read TGCGCCAGCAGCCCAGGACAGGGTCCTAACACTGAAGCTTTCTTT. This encodes CASSPGQGPNTEAFF.

The chain links TRBV15 to TRBJ1-5, with D unclear. Trimming took 4 bases from V and 4 from J, leaving 11 bases between them. Germline-derived CDR1 and CDR2 are LNHNV and YYDKDF (reference sequence). The CDR3 is made up of 14 amino acids. DNA of the CDR3: TGTGCCACCAGCAATATTCCAGTTAATCAGCCCCAGCATTTT. Residues: CATSNIPVNQPQHF.

The rearrangement uses TRBV30 and TRBJ1-2, with no clear D. The CDR3 loop spans 14 amino acids. The V end was cut by 1 base, the J end by 9 bases, with 18 bases between. Germline values: CDR1 GTSNPN, CDR2 SVGIG (reference sequence). In DNA, the CDR3 is TGTGCCTGGAGTGGATACAGAGCGGTGGTCAGCTACACCTTC. Its translation: CAWSGYRAVVSYTF.

For this clone: This specimen includes other DNA sequences encoding the same CDR3. This rearrangement joins TRBV7-2 to TRBJ1-2, with D maybe TRBD1 (5 bases). Germline assignment: CDR1 SGHTA and CDR2 FQGNSA. This CDR3 region has 13 residues. The V gene lost 5 bases and the J gene lost 1 base, with 8 bases spanning the gap. The CDR3 DNA sequence: TGTGCCAGCAGCCCTGACAGTAACTATGGCTACACCTTC. Its translation: CASSPDSNYGYTF.

This chain connects TRBV27 to TRBJ2-7; 9 nucleotides agree with TRBD1. V trimming: 5 bases; J trimming: 2 bases; junction bases outside the gene matches: 7. This CDR3 comprises 15 residues. Per germline, CDR1 MNHEY and CDR2 SMNVEV (reference sequence). This CDR3 reads CASSRDRVLTYEQYF. DNA of the CDR3: TGTGCCAGCAGTAGGGACAGGGTACTCACCTACGAGCAGTACTTC.

V usage is TRBV10-3 and J usage is TRBJ2-1; TRBD2 matches 8 bases. CDR3 length equals 17 residues. Per germline, CDR1 ENHRY and CDR2 SYGVKD. The J segment lost 2 bases and the V segment lost 3 bases, leaving 9 bases of the junction unmatched. The CDR3 is CAISDVVIAGPYNEQFF. Written as DNA, the CDR3 is TGTGCCATCAGTGACGTGGTTATAGCGGGGCCCTACAATGAGCAGTTCTTC.

A single count supports this clone. The V call is TRBV2, the J call TRBJ1-4, with D perhaps matching TRBD1 (6 bases). CDR1 and CDR2 from the germline V gene are SNHLY and FYNNEI. Deletions cut 7 bases from V and 5 bases from J, with 11 bases between. The CDR3 extends over 13 amino acids. The CDR3 region is CASIPTGNEKLFF. Written as DNA, the CDR3 is TGTGCCAGCATCCCAACAGGGAATGAAAAACTGTTTTTT.

Notes on this clone: Different DNA sequences within this sample yield the same CDR3. This chain links TRBV18 with TRBJ1-5; 7 bases map to TRBD1. Germline CDR1 and CDR2: KGHSH and LQKENI. The CDR3 consists of 13 residues. J lost 4 bases, V lost 3 bases, and 0 bases had no gene match. The CDR3 reads CASSPDRNQPQHF. CDR3 bases: TGTGCCAGCTCACCGGACAGGAATCAGCCCCAGCATTTT.